This T cell receptor (beta chain) was identified during a study of T cell repertoires in cytomegalovirus infection. The wider study: Indications came from public TCR beta signatures; they pointed to CMV infection and to a matching HLA type.

Study results and limitations: Cumulated frequencies of public TCR beta families served to identify carriers of CMV plus the relevant HLA. The study found HLA-C-restricted CMV-specific TCR beta clonotypes dominating the ex vivo response.

V gave up 7 bases and J gave up 7 bases; unmatched junction bases: 7. The CDR3 runs 13 residues. Germline CDR1 is SGHRS and CDR2 is YFSETQ. This clonotype showed up just a few times. What it recognizes is unknown. MiXCR was run by TCRdb on the reads, yielding one entry per CDR3 protein. The table lists roughly 630,000 distinct CDR3 sequences, more than 20% of them singletons, with 8% in the top ten. This clonotype was sampled from a human donor in good health (CMV status not recorded). Some clones in this sample may be carry-over from other donors' samples. J is TRBJ2-7 and V is TRBV5-1; 11 nucleotides match TRBD1. The sample taken for sequencing was CD8+ T cells from PBMCs. In DNA form, the CDR3 reads TGCGCCAGCCGGACAGGGGGCTCGGGGGAGCAGTACTTC. Protein sequence: CASRTGGSGEQYF.